These 26 T cell receptor beta chains originate from one sample sequenced in a study. MiXCR, run by TCRdb on the RT-PCR reads, gives a single entry per CDR3 protein. The repertoire holds about 680,000 distinct CDR3 sequences, with approximately 15% as singletons. Material: memory CD4+ T cells from blood. Every receptor here comes from a female donor in good health, serving as a healthy control.

This clonotype was observed a handful of times. V gene TRBV20-1 combines with J gene TRBJ1-1; tentative D call: TRBD1 (6 bases). The CDR3 is made up of 15 amino acids. V was cut by 6 bases and J by 0 bases, with 17 bases left in between. Looked up from germline, CDR1 is DFQATT and CDR2 is SNEGSKA (reference sequence). This CDR3 is CSANPGGGMNTEAFF. CDR3 in DNA: TGCAGTGCCAACCCGGGAGGGGGGATGAACACTGAAGCTTTCTTT.

The chain joins TRBV28 to TRBJ1-1; 9 bases are shared with TRBD1. Germline V gene sequence: CDR1 MDHEN, CDR2 SYDVKM. The CDR3 totals 14 residues. V shed 5 bases and J 5 bases; nucleotides not matched to a gene: 6. CDR3 sequence: CASSPGTGITEAFF. For the CDR3, the DNA is TGTGCCAGCAGTCCCGGGACAGGGATAACTGAAGCTTTCTTT.

This chain connects TRBV9 to TRBJ2-1, with D possibly matching TRBD2 (5 bases). Looked up from germline, CDR1 is SGDLS and CDR2 is YYNGEE. V lost 2 bases, J lost 4 bases, and 16 bases lay in between. The CDR3 extends over 16 amino acids. The CDR3 region has the DNA TGTGCCAGCAGCGTCGCTGGGAGCACCTTGTACAATGAGCAGTTCTTC. Translated: CASSVAGSTLYNEQFF.

This clonotype has just a few counts. The chain recombines TRBV11-2 with TRBJ2-7, with 7 bases identical to TRBD1. The germline gives CDR1 SGHAT, CDR2 FQNNGV. CDR3 size: 14 residues. V was clipped by 5 bases and J by 1 base; unmatched bases: 5. The CDR3 region has the DNA TGTGCCAGCAGCGCACCGGGACAGTCCTACGAGCAGTACTTC. This encodes CASSAPGQSYEQYF.

This clonotype showed up just a few times. The chain combines TRBV20-1 with TRBJ2-1; 15 bases line up with TRBD2. V shed 5 bases, J shed 11 bases, and the junction held 10 bases outside the gene matches. This CDR3 has 15 residues. Germline CDR1 is DFQATT and CDR2 is SNEGSKA (reference sequence). The CDR3 sequence: CSAGRTSGRAAQQFF. DNA of the CDR3: TGCAGTGCTGGCCGGACTAGCGGGAGGGCGGCTCAGCAGTTCTTC.

This chain links TRBV10-3 with TRBJ2-1, with D perhaps matching TRBD2 (7 bases). CDR1 is ENHRY and CDR2 is SYGVKD in the germline V gene. CDR3 length: 13 residues. Trimming removed 7 bases at V and 6 bases at J, with 13 bases between. The DNA of the CDR3 is TGTGCCATCACCGGGGGGCCTAGCAATGAGCAGTTCTTC. Encoded protein: CAITGGPSNEQFF.

V usage is TRBV3-1 and J usage is TRBJ2-1; 10 nucleotides match TRBD2. The CDR3 totals 16 residues. V trimming: 1 base; J trimming: 7 bases; junction bases outside the gene matches: 7. Germline CDR1 is LGHDT and CDR2 is YNNKEL (reference sequence). The CDR3 DNA reads as TGTGCCAGCAGCCAAGCTAATAGCGGGAGGAGGAATGAGCAGTTCTTC. Its translation: CASSQANSGRRNEQFF.

The table lists this clonotype with many counts. The genes are TRBV5-1 and TRBJ2-3; 7 bases map to TRBD2. The CDR3 extends over 14 amino acids. Germline lookup yields CDR1 SGHRS and CDR2 YFSETQ. With V trimmed by 6 bases and J by 1 base, 5 bases remained unmatched. The CDR3 coding sequence is TGCGCCAGCACAGAGCGGGGAGGCACAGATACGCAGTATTTT. It codes for CASTERGGTDTQYF.

The rearrangement links TRBV5-6 to TRBJ1-5; weak D call: TRBD1 (5 bases). The CDR3 is made up of 13 amino acids. Germline values: CDR1 SGHDT, CDR2 YYEEEE. The V end lost 1 base, the J end lost 9 bases, and 11 bases lay between the germline ends. The DNA for the CDR3 is TGTGCCAGCAGCTTGCGAGGGGAGCGGCCCCAGCATTTT. Translating gives CASSLRGERPQHF.

The table lists this clonotype with a few counts. This chain uses TRBV11-2 with TRBJ2-7, with D uncertain. The CDR3 runs to 13 residues. V was trimmed by 2 bases and J by 2 bases, leaving 7 bases between them. Germline V gene lookup returns CDR1 SGHAT and CDR2 FQNNGV. CDR3 region: CASSLTDTYEQYF. For the CDR3, the DNA is TGTGCCAGCAGCTTAACGGATACCTACGAGCAGTACTTC.

This clonotype was found many times. V usage is TRBV12-3 or TRBV12-4 and J usage is TRBJ2-5; no definite D call. The V gene lost 2 bases and the J gene lost 4 bases, with 8 bases spanning the gap. The CDR3 spans 13 residues. DNA of the CDR3: TGTGCCAGCAGTTTACAGGCATTAGAGACCCAGTACTTC. Amino acids: CASSLQALETQYF.

The CDR3 spells CASSFFSGGTDTQYF. CDR3 nucleotide sequence: TGTGCCAGCAGTTTTTTCTCCGGGGGAACAGATACGCAGTATTTT. V usage is TRBV12-3 or TRBV12-4 and J usage is TRBJ2-3; TRBD2 is a possible D gene (6 bases). The CDR3 is 15 amino acids. The ends were cut back, 3 bases at V and 3 bases at J, with 13 bases in the middle.

In this sample, this clonotype turned up a few times. One junction end disagrees with the germline gene, perhaps due to a read error. V gene TRBV5-1 combines with J gene TRBJ2-7; D might be TRBD1 (5 bases). The CDR3 consists of 13 residues. Germline V gene sequence: CDR1 SGHRS, CDR2 YFSETQ. CDR3 nucleotides: TGCGCCAGCAGCTTACCCGACAGCTACCAGCAGTACTTC. Its protein product is CASSLPDSYQQYF.

The chain employs TRBV18 and TRBJ1-2; TRBD1 agrees at 7 bases. The CDR3 runs 15 residues. Per the germline V gene, CDR1 is KGHSH and CDR2 is LQKENI. V shed 3 bases and J 4 bases; nucleotides not matched to a gene: 8. The CDR3 protein is CASSPRTGNSYGYTF. CDR3 nucleotide sequence: TGTGCCAGCTCACCTCGGACAGGAAATTCCTATGGCTACACCTTC. The complete variable domain, with remaining parts taken from reference TRBV18 and TRBJ1-2, reads NAGVMQNPRHLVRRRGQEARLRCSPMKGHSHVYWYRQLPEEGLKFMVYLQKENIIDESGMPKERFSAEFPKEGPSILRIQQVVRGDSAAYFCASSPRTGNSYGYTFGSGTRLTVV.

The V gene is TRBV4-2, the J gene TRBJ2-1; 11 nucleotides match TRBD2. CDR1 LGHNA and CDR2 YNFKEQ come from the germline V gene. V dropped 1 base and J dropped 1; count of bases not matched to a gene: 3. The CDR3 length is 17 residues. The CDR3 region is CASSQAIAGGSYNEQFF. The CDR3 DNA sequence: TGTGCCAGCAGCCAAGCTATAGCGGGGGGGTCCTACAATGAGCAGTTCTTC.

The chain is built from TRBV7-8 and TRBJ1-2, with 8 bases that match TRBD1. This CDR3 region has 14 residues. Per germline, CDR1 SGHVS and CDR2 FQNEAQ. V dropped 6 bases and J dropped 2; count of bases not matched to a gene: 5. CDR3 in amino acids: CASRPDRGNYGYTF. For the CDR3, the DNA is TGTGCCAGCAGGCCCGACAGGGGCAACTATGGCTACACCTTC. The variable domain in full, with the rest retrieved from reference TRBV7-8 and TRBJ1-2, is GAGVSQSPRYKVAKRGQDVALRCDPISGHVSLFWYQQALGQGPEFLTYFQNEAQLDKSGLPSDRFFAERPEGSVSTLKIQRTQQEDSAVYLCASRPDRGNYGYTFGSGTRLTVV.

J is TRBJ2-1 and V is TRBV27; 13 nucleotides match TRBD2. Trimming at V came to 4 bases and at J to 7 bases, leaving 4 bases not matched to a gene. Germline loops: CDR1 MNHEY, CDR2 SMNVEV (reference sequence). The CDR3 has 15 amino acids. CDR3 sequence: CASSWWTSGRNEQFF. CDR3 coding DNA: TGTGCCAGCAGTTGGTGGACTAGCGGGAGAAATGAGCAGTTCTTC.

In its sample, this clonotype was seen many times. V usage is TRBV6-6 and J usage is TRBJ2-1; D may correspond to TRBD1 or TRBD2 (5 bases each). The CDR3 covers 14 residues. V shed 0 bases and J shed 2 bases, with 5 bases lying between them. Germline CDR1 MNHNY, CDR2 SVGAGI (reference sequence). CDR3 sequence (DNA): TGTGCCAGCAGTTACTCGGGACCCTACAATGAGCAGTTCTTC. This sequence encodes CASSYSGPYNEQFF.

This clonotype showed up just a few times. This chain uses TRBV30 with TRBJ2-7, with D uncertain. The length of the CDR3 is 15 residues. The germline V and J ends were trimmed by 0 bases and 4 bases, with 16 bases remaining between them. Germline CDR1 and CDR2: GTSNPN and SVGIG (reference sequence). In DNA form, the CDR3 reads TGTGCCTGGAGTGTACGCTGGGCAGCTCAGTACGAGCAGTACTTC. Translated, it gives CAWSVRWAAQYEQYF.

This clonotype has just a few counts. The chain couples TRBV24-1 to TRBJ2-3, with no clear D. The CDR3 extends over 14 amino acids. Germline V gene data show CDR1 as KGHDR and CDR2 as SFDVKD. The germline V and J ends were trimmed by 6 bases and 1 base, with 10 bases remaining between them. CDR3: CATSSRTRTDTQYF. DNA for the CDR3: TGTGCCACCAGTTCCAGGACCCGCACAGATACGCAGTATTTT.

This clonotype came up many times. The chain couples TRBV5-1 to TRBJ2-2; D is uncertain. V was clipped by 7 bases and J by 2 bases, with 12 bases between them. The CDR3 loop spans 14 amino acids. Germline V gene sequence: CDR1 SGHRS, CDR2 YFSETQ. Here the CDR3 reads CASSFRLNTGELFF. DNA of the CDR3: TGCGCCAGCTCTTTTCGACTCAACACCGGGGAGCTGTTTTTT.

The rearrangement links TRBV7-9 to TRBJ1-5; possibly TRBD1 for D (6 bases). Trimming pared 4 bases from V and 3 bases from J, leaving 13 bases between. Germline V gives CDR1 SEHNR, CDR2 FQNEAQ (reference sequence). The CDR3 contains 15 residues. The DNA of the CDR3 is TGTGCCAGCAGCTCAGAGGGGGTTCCCAATCAGCCCCAGCATTTT. It codes for CASSSEGVPNQPQHF.

This chain joins TRBV20-1 and TRBJ2-1, with 9 bases that match TRBD2. Germline lookup yields CDR1 DFQATT and CDR2 SNEGSKA (reference sequence). After removal of 4 bases from V and 1 base from J, the junction contained 5 bases not matched to a gene. This CDR3 spans 15 amino acids. CDR3 residues: CSAIGTSKSYNEQFF. In nucleotides, the CDR3 is TGCAGTGCTATAGGGACTAGCAAGTCCTACAATGAGCAGTTCTTC.

This clonotype was counted a few times. V usage is TRBV6-5 and J usage is TRBJ1-6; no clear D. The CDR3 sequence is 17 residues long. Germline assignment: CDR1 MNHEY and CDR2 SVGAGI. With 2 bases removed from V and 6 bases from J, the gap between germline ends came to 17 bases. CDR3 sequence (DNA): TGTGCCAGCAGTTACGATTTTACGGCAGGCAGTAATTCACCCCTCCACTTT. Translation gives CASSYDFTAGSNSPLHF.

This clonotype was seen ten or more times. CDR3 bases: TGTGCCAGCAGTTATAGCGGGAGGCCCTCCTACGAGCAGTACTTC. This codes for CASSYSGRPSYEQYF. This chain uses TRBV6-5 with TRBJ2-7, with TRBD2 identical over 10 bases. This CDR3 comprises 15 residues. Per the germline V gene, CDR1 is MNHEY and CDR2 is SVGAGI. V gave up 3 bases and J gave up 0 bases; unmatched junction bases: 2.

This clonotype appeared many times. The chain uses TRBV5-1 and TRBJ2-1; TRBD2 matches at 10 bases. CDR1 is SGHRS and CDR2 is YFSETQ in the germline V gene. V was clipped by 0 bases and J by 2 bases; unmatched bases: 5. This CDR3 comprises 17 residues. CDR3 coding DNA: TGCGCCAGCAGCTTGGAGGGACTAGCGTTAACCTACAATGAGCAGTTCTTC. As protein: CASSLEGLALTYNEQFF.